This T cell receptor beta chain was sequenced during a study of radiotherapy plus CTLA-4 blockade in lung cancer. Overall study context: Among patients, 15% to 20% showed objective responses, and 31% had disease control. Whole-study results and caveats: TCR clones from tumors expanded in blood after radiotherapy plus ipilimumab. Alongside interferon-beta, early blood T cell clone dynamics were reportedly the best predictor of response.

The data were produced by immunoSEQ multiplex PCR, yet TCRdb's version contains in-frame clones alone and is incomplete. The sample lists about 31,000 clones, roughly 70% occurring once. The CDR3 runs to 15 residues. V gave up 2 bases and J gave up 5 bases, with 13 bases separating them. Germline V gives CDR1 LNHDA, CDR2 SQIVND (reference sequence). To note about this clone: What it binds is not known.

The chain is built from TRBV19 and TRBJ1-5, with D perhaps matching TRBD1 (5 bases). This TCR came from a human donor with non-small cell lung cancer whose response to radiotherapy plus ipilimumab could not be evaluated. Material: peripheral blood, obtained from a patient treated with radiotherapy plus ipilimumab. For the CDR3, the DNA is TGTGCCAGTAGTATAACCAGGGCGGCCCATCAGCCCCAGCATTTT. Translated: CASSITRAAHQPQHF.